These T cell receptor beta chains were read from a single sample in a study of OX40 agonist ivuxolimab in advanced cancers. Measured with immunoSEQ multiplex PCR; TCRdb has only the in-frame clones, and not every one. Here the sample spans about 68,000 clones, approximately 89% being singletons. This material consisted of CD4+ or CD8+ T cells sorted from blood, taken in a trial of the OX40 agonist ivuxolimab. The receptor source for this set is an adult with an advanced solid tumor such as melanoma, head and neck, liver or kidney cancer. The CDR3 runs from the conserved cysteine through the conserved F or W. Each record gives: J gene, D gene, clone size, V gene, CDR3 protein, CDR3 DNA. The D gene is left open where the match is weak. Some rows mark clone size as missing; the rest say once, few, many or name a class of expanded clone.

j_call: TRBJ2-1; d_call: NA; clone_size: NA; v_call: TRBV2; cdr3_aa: CASSEQGTGRHEQFF; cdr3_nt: TGTGCCAGCAGTGAACAGGGAACTGGCCGGCATGAGCAGTTCTTC
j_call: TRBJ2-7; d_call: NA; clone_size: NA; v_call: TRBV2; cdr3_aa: CASKPTSSYEQYF; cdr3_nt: TGTGCCAGCAAGCCAACAAGTTCCTACGAGCAGTACTTC
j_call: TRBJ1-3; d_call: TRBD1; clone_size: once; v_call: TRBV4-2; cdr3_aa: CASSVGTAGGNTIYF; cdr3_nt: TGTGCCAGCAGCGTCGGGACAGCCGGTGGAAACACCATATATTTT
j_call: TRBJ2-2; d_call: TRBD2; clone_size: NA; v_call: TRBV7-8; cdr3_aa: CASRKSGTSGRSHGELFF; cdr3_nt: TGTGCCAGCAGGAAATCCGGGACTAGCGGGAGGTCCCACGGGGAGCTGTTTTTT
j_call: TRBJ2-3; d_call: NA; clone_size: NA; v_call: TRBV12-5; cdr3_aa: CASGTEGRTDTQYF; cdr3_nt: TGTGCTAGTGGTACTGAAGGTCGCACAGATACGCAGTATTTT
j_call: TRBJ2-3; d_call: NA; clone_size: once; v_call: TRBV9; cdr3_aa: CASSVGVQPSDTQYF; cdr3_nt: TGTGCCAGCAGCGTAGGAGTACAGCCATCCGATACGCAGTATTTT
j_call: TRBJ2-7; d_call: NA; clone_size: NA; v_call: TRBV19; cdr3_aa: CASSTTSREQYF; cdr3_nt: TGTGCCAGTAGTACCACTAGCCGAGAGCAGTACTTC
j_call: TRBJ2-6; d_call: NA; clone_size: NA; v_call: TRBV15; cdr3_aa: CATSRDRVRYSGANVLTF; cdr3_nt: TGTGCCACCAGCAGAGATCGAGTCCGGTACTCTGGGGCCAACGTCCTGACTTTC
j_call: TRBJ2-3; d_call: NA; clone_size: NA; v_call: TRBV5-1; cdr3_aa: CASSTVGAVDTQYF; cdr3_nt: TGCGCCAGCAGCACGGTGGGGGCTGTGGATACGCAGTATTTT
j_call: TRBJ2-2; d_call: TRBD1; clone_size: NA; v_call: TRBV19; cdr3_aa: CASRQTGGGGELFF; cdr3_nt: TGTGCCAGTAGGCAAACAGGGGGCGGCGGGGAGCTGTTTTTT